The rows below give T cell receptor beta chains drawn from one sample of a study of cytomegalovirus exposure and HLA in healthy donors. The method was immunoSEQ multiplex PCR; TCRdb's version includes in-frame clones alone and lacks a portion of them. The data show around 130,000 clones, around four fifths seen once. The sample consisted of PBMCs. These receptors originate from a boy aged 2 to 10 in good health and CMV-seronegative. The CDR3 runs from the conserved cysteine through the conserved F or W. Fields, in order: D gene, J gene, V gene, CDR3 protein, CDR3 DNA. D genes are given only for firm matches.

. | TRBJ2-7 | TRBV6-5 | CASSGLDEQYF | TGTGCCAGCAGTGGACTGGACGAGCAGTACTTC
TRBD1 | TRBJ1-1 | TRBV6-5 | CASSSTGVGTEAFF | TGTGCCAGCAGCTCGACAGGGGTTGGCACTGAAGCTTTCTTT
. | TRBJ2-1 | TRBV6-4 | CASSVGQGTYNEQFF | TGTGCCAGCAGTGTGGGGCAGGGCACCTACAATGAGCAGTTCTTC
TRBD1 | TRBJ1-4 | TRBV4-2 | CASSQDRRDRANEKLFF | TGTGCCAGCAGCCAGGACAGACGGGACAGGGCTAATGAAAAACTGTTTTTT
. | TRBJ2-1 | TRBV5-4 | CASSLGGRLSSYNEQFF | TGTGCCAGCAGCCTGGGGGGCCGCCTCTCCTCCTACAATGAGCAGTTCTTC
TRBD2 | TRBJ2-5 | TRBV7-2 | CASSLVTGGRVETQYF | TGTGCCAGCAGCTTAGTGACCGGGGGGAGGGTAGAGACCCAGTACTTC
. | TRBJ1-6 | TRBV5-1 | CASSSTGPQAPLHF | TGCGCCAGCAGCTCCACAGGGCCCCAAGCACCCCTCCACTTT
TRBD1 | TRBJ1-2 | TRBV9 | CASSFGTGRGYTF | TGTGCCAGCAGCTTCGGGACAGGGAGGGGCTACACCTTC
. | TRBJ2-1 | TRBV27 | CASSLELAGNEQFF | TGTGCCAGCAGTTTAGAGCTAGCAGGCAATGAGCAGTTCTTC
. | TRBJ1-6 | TRBV4-1 | CASRRTENSPLHF | TGCGCCAGCAGGCGGACTGAGAATTCACCCCTCCACTTT
TRBD1 | TRBJ2-7 | TRBV20-1 | CSAWDSYEQYF | TGCAGTGCGTGGGACAGCTACGAGCAGTACTTC